This entry concerns a single TCR beta chain. Its target is not known. This sample was included in a study of shared clonotypes between healthy human individuals. Study details: Donors consisted of two women and three men between 18 and 49. Study-level points and caveats: It was the few donors that limited the genetic and exposure-history diversity represented.

Assay used: immunoSEQ multiplex PCR; TCRdb lists only in-frame clones, some missing. The data contain more than 2,000,000 clones, approximately 95% of them seen just once; the ten biggest clones take up about 0.39%. The CDR3 sequence is 15 residues long. Germline values: CDR1 SGHNT, CDR2 YYREEE (reference sequence). V trimming: 4 bases; J trimming: 7 bases; junction bases outside the gene matches: 8. This clonotype was obtained from a young man in good health. Some clones in this sample may be carry-over from other donors' samples. The sequenced sample was naive CD4+ T cells from PBMCs. Subset noted: CD45RA+ positively selected. The rearrangement links TRBV5-4 to TRBJ1-4, with 9 bases that match TRBD1. The CDR3 loop reads CASSRQGGGGEKLFF. CDR3 sequence (DNA): TGTGCCAGCAGCAGACAGGGGGGTGGAGGTGAAAAACTGTTTTTT.